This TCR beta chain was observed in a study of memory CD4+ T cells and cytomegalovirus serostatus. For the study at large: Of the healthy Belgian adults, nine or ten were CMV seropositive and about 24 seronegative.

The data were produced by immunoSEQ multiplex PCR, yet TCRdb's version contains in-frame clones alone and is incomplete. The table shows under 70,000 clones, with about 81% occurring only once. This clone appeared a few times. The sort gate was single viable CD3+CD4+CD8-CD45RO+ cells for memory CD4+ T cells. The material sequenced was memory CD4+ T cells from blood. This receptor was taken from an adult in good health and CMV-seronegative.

This CDR3 is CASSQDGAGRSTEAFF. The CDR3 nucleotides are TGTGCCAGCAGCCAAGATGGGGCAGGGAGGAGCACTGAAGCTTTCTTT. The rearrangement uses TRBV4-2 and TRBJ1-1; D might be TRBD1 (5 bases). Germline CDR1 is LGHNA and CDR2 is YNFKEQ. Trimming removed 0 bases at V and 4 bases at J, with 15 bases between. The CDR3 runs 16 residues.